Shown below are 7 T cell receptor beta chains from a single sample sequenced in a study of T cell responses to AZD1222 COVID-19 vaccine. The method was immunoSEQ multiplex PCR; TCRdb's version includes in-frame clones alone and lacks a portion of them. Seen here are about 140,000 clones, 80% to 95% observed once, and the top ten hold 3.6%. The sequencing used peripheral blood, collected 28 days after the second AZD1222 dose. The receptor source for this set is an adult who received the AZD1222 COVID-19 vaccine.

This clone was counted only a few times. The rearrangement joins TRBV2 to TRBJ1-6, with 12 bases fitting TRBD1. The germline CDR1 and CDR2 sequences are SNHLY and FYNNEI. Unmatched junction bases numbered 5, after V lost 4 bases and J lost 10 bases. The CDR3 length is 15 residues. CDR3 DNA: TGTGCCAGCAGTGGGGACAGGGGGCGCGTGTCACCCCTCCACTTT. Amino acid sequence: CASSGDRGRVSPLHF.

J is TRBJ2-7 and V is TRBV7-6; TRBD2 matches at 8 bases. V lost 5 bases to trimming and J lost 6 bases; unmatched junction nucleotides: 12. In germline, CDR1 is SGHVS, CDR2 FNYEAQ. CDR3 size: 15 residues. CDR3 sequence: CASSVGWAGGTEQYF. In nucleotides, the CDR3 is TGTGCCAGCAGCGTAGGGTGGGCGGGAGGCACCGAGCAGTACTTC. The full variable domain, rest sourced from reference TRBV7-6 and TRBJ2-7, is GAGVSQSPRYKVTKRGQDVALRCDPISGHVSLYWYRQALGQGPEFLTYFNYEAQQDKSGLPNDRFSAERPEGSISTLTIQRTEQRDSAMYRCASSVGWAGGTEQYFGPGTRLTVT.

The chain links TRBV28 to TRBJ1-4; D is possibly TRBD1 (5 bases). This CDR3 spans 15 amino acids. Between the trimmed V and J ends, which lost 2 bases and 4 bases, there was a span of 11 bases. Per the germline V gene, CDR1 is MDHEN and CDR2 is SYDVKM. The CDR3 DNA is TGTGCCAGCAGTTTAGGGGGGAGGGATAATGAAAAACTGTTTTTT. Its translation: CASSLGGRDNEKLFF.

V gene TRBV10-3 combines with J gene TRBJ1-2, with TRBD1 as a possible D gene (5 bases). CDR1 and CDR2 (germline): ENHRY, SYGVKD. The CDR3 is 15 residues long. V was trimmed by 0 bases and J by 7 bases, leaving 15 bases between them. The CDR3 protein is CAISESGRVESGYTF. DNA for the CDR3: TGTGCCATCAGTGAGTCGGGCAGGGTTGAGAGTGGCTACACCTTC.

CDR3 sequence reads: CASSYLRGRGTAFF. The CDR3 region has the DNA TGTGCCAGCAGTTACTTAAGGGGGCGAGGTACGGCTTTCTTT. The genes are TRBV6-5 and TRBJ1-1; the match to TRBD1 covers 7 bases. This CDR3 region has 14 residues. The germline V gene encodes CDR1 MNHEY and CDR2 SVGAGI. V gave up 1 base and J gave up 11 bases; unmatched junction bases: 10.

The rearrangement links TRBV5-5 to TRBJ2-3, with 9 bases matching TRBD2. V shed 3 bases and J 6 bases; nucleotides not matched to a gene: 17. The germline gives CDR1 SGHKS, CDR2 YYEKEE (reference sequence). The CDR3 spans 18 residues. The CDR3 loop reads CASSSELAGDNPGDTQYF. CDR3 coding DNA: TGTGCCAGCAGCTCGGAATTAGCGGGAGACAACCCTGGGGATACGCAGTATTTT.

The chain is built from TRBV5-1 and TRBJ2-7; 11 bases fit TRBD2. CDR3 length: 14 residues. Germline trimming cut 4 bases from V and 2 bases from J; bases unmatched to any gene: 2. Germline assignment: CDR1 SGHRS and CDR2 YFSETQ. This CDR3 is CASSLAGGPYEQYF. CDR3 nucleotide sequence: TGCGCCAGCAGCCTAGCGGGAGGCCCCTACGAGCAGTACTTC.